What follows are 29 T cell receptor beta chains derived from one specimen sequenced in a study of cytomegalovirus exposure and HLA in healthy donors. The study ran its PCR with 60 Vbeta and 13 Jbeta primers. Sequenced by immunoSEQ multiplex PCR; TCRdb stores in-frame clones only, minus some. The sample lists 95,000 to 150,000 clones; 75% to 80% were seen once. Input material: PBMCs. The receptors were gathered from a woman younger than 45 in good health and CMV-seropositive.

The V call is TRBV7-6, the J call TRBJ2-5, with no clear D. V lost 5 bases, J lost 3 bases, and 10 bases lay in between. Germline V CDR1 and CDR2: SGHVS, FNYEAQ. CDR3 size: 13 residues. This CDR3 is CASSKTHKETQYF. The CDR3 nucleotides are TGTGCCAGCAGCAAGACACATAAAGAGACCCAGTACTTC.

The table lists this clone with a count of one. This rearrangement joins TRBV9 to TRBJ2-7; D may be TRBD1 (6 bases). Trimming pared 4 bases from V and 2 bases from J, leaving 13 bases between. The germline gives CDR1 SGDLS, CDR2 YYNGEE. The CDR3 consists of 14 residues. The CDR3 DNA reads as TGTGCCAGCAGCACCCCAGGGGCTCCCTACGAGCAGTACTTC. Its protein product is CASSTPGAPYEQYF.

The CDR3, as DNA: TGTGCCTGGAGACAGGGGTTCGGCTATGGCTACACCTTC. Protein product: CAWRQGFGYGYTF. The chain is built from TRBV30 and TRBJ1-2, with 7 positions matching TRBD1. Germline CDR1 and CDR2: GTSNPN and SVGIG (reference sequence). Trimming removed 3 bases from V and 4 bases from J; junction bases left unmatched: 5. This CDR3 contains 13 residues.

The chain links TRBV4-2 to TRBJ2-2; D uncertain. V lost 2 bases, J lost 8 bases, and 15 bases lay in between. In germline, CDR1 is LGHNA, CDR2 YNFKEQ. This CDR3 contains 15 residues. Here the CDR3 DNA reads TGTGCCAGCAGCCAACTCGGGTTTCCCGAGGGGGAGCTGTTTTTT. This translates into CASSQLGFPEGELFF.

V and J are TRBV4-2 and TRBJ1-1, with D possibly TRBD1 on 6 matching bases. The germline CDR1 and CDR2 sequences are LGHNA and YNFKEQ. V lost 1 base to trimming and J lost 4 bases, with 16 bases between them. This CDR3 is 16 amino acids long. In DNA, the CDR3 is TGTGCCAGCAGCCAAGTTATAAGGGGGGGGTTCACTGAAGCTTTCTTT. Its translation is CASSQVIRGGFTEAFF.

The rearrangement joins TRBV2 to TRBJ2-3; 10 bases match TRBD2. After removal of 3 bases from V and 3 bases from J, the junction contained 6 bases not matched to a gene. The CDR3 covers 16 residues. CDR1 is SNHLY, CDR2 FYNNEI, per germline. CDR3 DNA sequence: TGTGCCAGCAGTGACGCTAGCGGGGGCAGGACAGATACGCAGTATTTT. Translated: CASSDASGGRTDTQYF.

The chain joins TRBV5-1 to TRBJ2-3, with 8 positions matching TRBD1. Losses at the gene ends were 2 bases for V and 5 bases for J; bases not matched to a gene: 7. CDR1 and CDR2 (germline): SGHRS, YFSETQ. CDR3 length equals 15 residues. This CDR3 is CASSFEYRGLDTQYF. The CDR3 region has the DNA TGCGCCAGCAGCTTTGAGTACAGGGGGTTAGATACGCAGTATTTT.

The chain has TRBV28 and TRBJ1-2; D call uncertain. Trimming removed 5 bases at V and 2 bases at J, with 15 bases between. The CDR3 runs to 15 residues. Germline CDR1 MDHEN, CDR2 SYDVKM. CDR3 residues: CASSPRKLGNYGYTF. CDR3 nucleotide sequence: TGTGCCAGCAGTCCCAGGAAGCTTGGGAACTATGGCTACACCTTC.

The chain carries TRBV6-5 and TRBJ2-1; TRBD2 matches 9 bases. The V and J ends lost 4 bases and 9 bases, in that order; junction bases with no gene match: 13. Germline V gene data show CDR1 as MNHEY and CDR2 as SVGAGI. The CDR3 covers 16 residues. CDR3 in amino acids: CASSSLGGGASGEQFF. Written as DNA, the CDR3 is TGTGCCAGCAGTTCCCTGGGCGGGGGGGCATCGGGTGAGCAGTTCTTC.

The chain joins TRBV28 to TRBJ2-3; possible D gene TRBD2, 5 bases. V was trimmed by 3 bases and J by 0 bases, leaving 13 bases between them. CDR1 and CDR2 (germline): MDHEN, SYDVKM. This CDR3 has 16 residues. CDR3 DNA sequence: TGTGCCAGCAGTTTCCAGAACGGGATCAGCACAGATACGCAGTATTTT. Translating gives CASSFQNGISTDTQYF.

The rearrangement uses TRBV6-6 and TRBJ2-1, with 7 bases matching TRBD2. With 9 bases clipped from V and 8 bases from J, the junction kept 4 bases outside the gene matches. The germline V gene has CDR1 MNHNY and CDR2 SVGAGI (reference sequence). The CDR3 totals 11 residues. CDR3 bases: TGTGCCAGTTCGACTAGCCATGAGCAGTTCTTC. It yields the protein CASSTSHEQFF.

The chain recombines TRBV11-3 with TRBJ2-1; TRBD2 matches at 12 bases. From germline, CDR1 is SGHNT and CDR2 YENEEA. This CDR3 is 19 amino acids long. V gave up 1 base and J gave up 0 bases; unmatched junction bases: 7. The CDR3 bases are TGTGCCAGCAGCTTAGGAAGGACTAGCGGGACGAGCTCCTACAATGAGCAGTTCTTC. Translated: CASSLGRTSGTSSYNEQFF. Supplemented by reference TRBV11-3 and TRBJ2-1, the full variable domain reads EAGVVQSPRYKIIEKKQPVAFWCNPISGHNTLYWYLQNLGQGPELLIRYENEEAVDDSQLPKDRFSAERLKGVDSTLKIQPAELGDSAVYLCASSLGRTSGTSSYNEQFFGPGTRLTVL.

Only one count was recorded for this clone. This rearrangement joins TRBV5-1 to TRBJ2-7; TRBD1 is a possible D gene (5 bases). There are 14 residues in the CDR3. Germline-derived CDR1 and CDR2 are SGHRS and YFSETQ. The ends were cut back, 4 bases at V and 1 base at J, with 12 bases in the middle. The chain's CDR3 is CASSPAQGSYEQYF. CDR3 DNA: TGCGCCAGCAGCCCCGCCCAGGGATCCTACGAGCAGTACTTC.

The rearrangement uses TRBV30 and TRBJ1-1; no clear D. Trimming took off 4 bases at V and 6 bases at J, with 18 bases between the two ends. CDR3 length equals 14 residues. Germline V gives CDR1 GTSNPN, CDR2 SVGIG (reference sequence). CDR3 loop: CAWTSLGDVPEAFF. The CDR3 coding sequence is TGTGCCTGGACTTCTTTGGGAGATGTACCTGAAGCTTTCTTT.

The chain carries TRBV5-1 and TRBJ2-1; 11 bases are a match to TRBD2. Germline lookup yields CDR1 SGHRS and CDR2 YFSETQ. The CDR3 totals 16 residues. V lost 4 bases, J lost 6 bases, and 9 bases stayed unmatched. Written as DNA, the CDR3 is TGCGCCAGCAGCGGAGATGCTAGCGGGGGGTTCAATGAGCAGTTCTTC. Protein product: CASSGDASGGFNEQFF.

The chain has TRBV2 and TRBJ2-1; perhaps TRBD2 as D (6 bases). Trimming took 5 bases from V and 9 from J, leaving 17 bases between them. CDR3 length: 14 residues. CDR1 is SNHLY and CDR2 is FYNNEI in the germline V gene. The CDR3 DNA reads TGTGCCAGCAGTCGGGACGGGGGAGGAAGTGAGCAGTTCTTC. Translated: CASSRDGGGSEQFF.

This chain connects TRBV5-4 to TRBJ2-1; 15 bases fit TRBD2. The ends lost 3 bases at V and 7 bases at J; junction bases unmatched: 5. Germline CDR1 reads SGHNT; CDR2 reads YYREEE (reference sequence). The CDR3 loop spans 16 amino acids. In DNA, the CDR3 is TGTGCCAGCAGCTGGACTAGCGGGGGGGCCCGGAATGAGCAGTTCTTC. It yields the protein CASSWTSGGARNEQFF.

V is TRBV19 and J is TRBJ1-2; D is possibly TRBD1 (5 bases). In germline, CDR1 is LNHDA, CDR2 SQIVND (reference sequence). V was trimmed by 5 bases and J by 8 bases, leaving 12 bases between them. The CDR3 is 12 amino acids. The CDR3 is CASSSGWFGYTF. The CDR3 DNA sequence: TGTGCCAGTAGTTCAGGGTGGTTCGGCTACACCTTC.

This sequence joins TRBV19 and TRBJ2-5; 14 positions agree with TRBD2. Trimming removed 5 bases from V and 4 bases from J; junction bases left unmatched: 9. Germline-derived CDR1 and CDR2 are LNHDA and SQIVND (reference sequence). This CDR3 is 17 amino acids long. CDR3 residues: CASSPGLAGAQVETQYF. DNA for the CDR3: TGTGCCAGTAGTCCGGGACTAGCGGGGGCTCAGGTAGAGACCCAGTACTTC.

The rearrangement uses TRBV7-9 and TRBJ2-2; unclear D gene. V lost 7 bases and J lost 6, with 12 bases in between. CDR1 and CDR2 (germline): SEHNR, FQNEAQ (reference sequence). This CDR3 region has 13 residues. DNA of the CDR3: TGTGCCAGCACTCCCCTACCCCCCGGGGAGCTGTTTTTT. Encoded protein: CASTPLPPGELFF. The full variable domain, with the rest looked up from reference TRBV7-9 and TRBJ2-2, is DTGVSQNPRHKITKRGQNVTFRCDPISEHNRLYWYRQTLGQGPEFLTYFQNEAQLEKSRLLSDRFSAERPKGSFSTLEIQRTEQGDSAMYLCASTPLPPGELFFGEGSRLTVL.

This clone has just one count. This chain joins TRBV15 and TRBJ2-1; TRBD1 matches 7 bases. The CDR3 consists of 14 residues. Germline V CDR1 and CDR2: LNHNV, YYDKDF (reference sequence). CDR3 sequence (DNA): TGTGCTACCTGGGACAGTAGCTCCTACAATGAGCAGTTCTTC. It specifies CATWDSSSYNEQFF.

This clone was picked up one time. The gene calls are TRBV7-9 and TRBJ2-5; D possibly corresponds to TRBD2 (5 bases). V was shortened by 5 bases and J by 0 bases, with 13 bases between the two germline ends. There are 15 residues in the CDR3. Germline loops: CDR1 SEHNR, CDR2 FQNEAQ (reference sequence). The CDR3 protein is CASSPGESYQETQYF. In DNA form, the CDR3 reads TGTGCCAGCAGCCCTGGGGAGAGTTACCAAGAGACCCAGTACTTC.

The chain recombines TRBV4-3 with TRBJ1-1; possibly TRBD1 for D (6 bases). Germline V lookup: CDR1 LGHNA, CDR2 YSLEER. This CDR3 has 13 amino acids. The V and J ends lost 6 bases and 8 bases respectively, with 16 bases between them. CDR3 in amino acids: CASRYPHREEAFF. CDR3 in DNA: TGCGCCAGCAGGTACCCCCACAGGGAGGAAGCTTTCTTT.

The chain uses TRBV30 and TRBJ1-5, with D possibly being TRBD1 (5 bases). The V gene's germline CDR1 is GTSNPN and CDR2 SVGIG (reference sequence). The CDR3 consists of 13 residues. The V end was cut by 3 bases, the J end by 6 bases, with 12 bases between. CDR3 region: CAWRLGPGQPQHF. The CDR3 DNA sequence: TGTGCCTGGAGATTGGGGCCCGGTCAGCCCCAGCATTTT.

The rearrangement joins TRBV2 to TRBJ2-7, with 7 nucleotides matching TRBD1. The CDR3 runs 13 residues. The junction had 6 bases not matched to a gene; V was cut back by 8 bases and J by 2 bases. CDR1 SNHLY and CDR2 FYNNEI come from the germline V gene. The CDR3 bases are TGTGCCAGCGGGGGACAGAGCGCCTACGAGCAGTACTTC. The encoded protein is CASGGQSAYEQYF.

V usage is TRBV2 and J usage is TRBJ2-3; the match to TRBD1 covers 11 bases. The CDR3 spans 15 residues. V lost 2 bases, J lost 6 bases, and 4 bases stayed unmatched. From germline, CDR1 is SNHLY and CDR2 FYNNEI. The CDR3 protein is CASSEQGQGADTQYF. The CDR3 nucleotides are TGTGCCAGCAGTGAACAAGGACAGGGGGCGGATACGCAGTATTTT. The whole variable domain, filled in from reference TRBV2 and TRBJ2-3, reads EPEVTQTPSHQVTQMGQEVILRCVPISNHLYFYWYRQILGQKVEFLVSFYNNEISEKSEIFDDQFSVERPDGSNFTLKIRSTKLEDSAMYFCASSEQGQGADTQYFGPGTRLTVL.

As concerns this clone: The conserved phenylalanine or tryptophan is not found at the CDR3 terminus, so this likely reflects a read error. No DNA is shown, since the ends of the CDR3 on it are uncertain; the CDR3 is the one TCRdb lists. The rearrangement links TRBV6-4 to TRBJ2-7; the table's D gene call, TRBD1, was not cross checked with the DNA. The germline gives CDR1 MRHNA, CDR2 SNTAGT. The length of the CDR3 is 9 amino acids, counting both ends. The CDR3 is CASIHQGDI.

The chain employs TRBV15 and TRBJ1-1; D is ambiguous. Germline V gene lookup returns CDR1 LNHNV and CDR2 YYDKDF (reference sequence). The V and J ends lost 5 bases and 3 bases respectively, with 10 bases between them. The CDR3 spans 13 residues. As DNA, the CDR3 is TGTGCCACCAGCCCACAGACCGACACTGAAGCTTTCTTT. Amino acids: CATSPQTDTEAFF.

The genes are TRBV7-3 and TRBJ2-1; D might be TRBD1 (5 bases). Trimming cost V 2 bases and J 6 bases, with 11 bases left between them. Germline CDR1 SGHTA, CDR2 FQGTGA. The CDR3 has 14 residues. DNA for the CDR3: TGTGCCAGCAGCTTATTGAAGGGGTCCAATGAGCAGTTCTTC. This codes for CASSLLKGSNEQFF.